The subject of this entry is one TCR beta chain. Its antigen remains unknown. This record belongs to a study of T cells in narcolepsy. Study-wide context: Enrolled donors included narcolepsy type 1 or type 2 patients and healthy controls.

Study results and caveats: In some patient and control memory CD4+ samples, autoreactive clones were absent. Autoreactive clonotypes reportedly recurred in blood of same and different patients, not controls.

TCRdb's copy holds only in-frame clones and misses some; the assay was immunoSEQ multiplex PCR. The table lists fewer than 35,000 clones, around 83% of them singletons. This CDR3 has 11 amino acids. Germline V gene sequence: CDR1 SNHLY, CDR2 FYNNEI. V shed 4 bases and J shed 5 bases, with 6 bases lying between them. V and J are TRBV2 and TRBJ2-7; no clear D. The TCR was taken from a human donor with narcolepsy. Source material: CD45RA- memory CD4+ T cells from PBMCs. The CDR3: CASSVFNEQYF. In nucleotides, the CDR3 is TGTGCCAGCAGTGTTTTCAACGAGCAGTACTTC.